These 6 T cell receptor beta chains were sequenced from one sample in a study of read filtering for tumor transcriptome and immune sequencing (TCRdb year 2020). TCRdb names Illumina HiSeq 4000 as the instrument used. Starting from roughly 410 ng RNA, TCR libraries were constructed with the Immunoverse kit using molecular barcoded adaptors that cover the alpha/delta and beta/gamma chains. In-frame beta chains were kept once TCRdb had trimmed the public reads at Q25 with fastp and called clones with MiXCR. Rows with one shared CDR3 protein collapse into an entry with the most common genes and DNA. A total of about 14,000 distinct CDR3 sequences appear in this sample, around 21% of them only once. The biggest ten clones account for around 84% of the sample. Sample: a population of CD138-negative cells sorted from bone marrow. The cell subset or site label, as the study defines it: bone marrow mononuclear cells depleted of CD138+ plasma/myeloma cells by negative magnetic selection. These receptors all come from a donor aged 40 or over with multiple myeloma.

This clonotype was picked up many times. This chain connects TRBV28 to TRBJ1-4; D ambiguous. CDR1 is MDHEN and CDR2 is SYDVKM in the germline V gene. Trimming took 6 bases from V and 7 from J, leaving 27 bases between them. The CDR3 is 18 residues long. CDR3 loop: CASSNTPRFERRREKLFF. CDR3 DNA sequence: TGTGCCAGCAGCAACACACCTCGATTCGAGCGACGGCGTGAAAAACTGTTTTTT.

This clonotype was seen repeatedly, ten times or more. V and J are TRBV4-2 and TRBJ2-4, with TRBD2 matching over 13 bases. This CDR3 is 18 amino acids long. V was pared by 2 bases and J by 1 base, with 5 bases of the junction left unmatched. The germline V gene encodes CDR1 LGHNA and CDR2 YNFKEQ. The CDR3 sequence: CASSQSWTSGGAKNIQYF. The CDR3 coding sequence is TGTGCCAGCAGCCAATCATGGACTAGCGGGGGCGCCAAAAACATTCAGTACTTC.

This clonotype was seen at least ten times. The gene calls are TRBV20-1 and TRBJ2-7, with 11 nucleotides matching TRBD2. CDR1 DFQATT and CDR2 SNEGSKA come from the germline V gene (reference sequence). The CDR3 is 16 amino acids. The V gene end was trimmed by 0 bases and the J gene end by 5 bases; junction bases not matched to a gene: 9. CDR3 nucleotides: TGCAGTGCTAGAGAGATAGCGGGAGGGTATCGCGACGAGCAGTACTTC. The encoded protein is CSAREIAGGYRDEQYF.

This clonotype has just a few counts. The V and J genes are TRBV18 and TRBJ1-5; D is uncertain. CDR3 length equals 13 residues. CDR1 KGHSH and CDR2 LQKENI come from the germline V gene. The ends were cut back, 8 bases at V and 5 bases at J, with 13 bases in the middle. CDR3 loop: CASRSDRDQPQHF. CDR3 bases: TGTGCCAGCCGTAGTGACCGGGATCAGCCCCAGCATTTT.

At least ten counts were recorded for this clonotype. The chain carries TRBV29-1 and TRBJ2-1, with D uncertain. Trimming shortened V by 2 bases and J by 0 bases, and 8 bases separated the two germline ends. Germline lookup yields CDR1 SQVTM and CDR2 ANQGSEA. CDR3 length: 14 residues. The CDR3 loop is CSVEQESSYNEQFF. In DNA, the CDR3 is TGCAGCGTTGAACAGGAGAGCTCCTACAATGAGCAGTTCTTC.

Ten or more counts support this clonotype. V usage is TRBV29-1 and J usage is TRBJ2-1, with D perhaps TRBD1 or TRBD2 (6 bases each). The CDR3 is made up of 15 amino acids. Germline V gene sequence: CDR1 SQVTM, CDR2 ANQGSEA. V was cut by 7 bases and J by 4 bases, with 20 bases left in between. For the CDR3, the DNA is TGCAGCGCTGCTGGGGGGCGGGGTGTTTACAATGAGCAGTTCTTC. It codes for CSAAGGRGVYNEQFF.